This T cell receptor beta chain emerged from a study of blood T cell repertoires in COVID-19. Recruits, aged roughly 18 to 89 years, lived in approximately 26 US areas. All exposed participants met a person with COVID-19 within 2 weeks before entering the study. As handled by the study authors: Amplification with reference gene primers provided the estimates of nucleated cell counts. The assay was immunoSEQ multiplex PCR, and TCRdb's table has in-frame clones only and misses some. That table supplies the V and J calls and clone size; D and trimming were determined from the DNA. The data contain 130,000 to 150,000 clones, about 83% of them singletons. The sequence was collected from a woman aged 50 to 65 who had been exposed to COVID-19. The sequencing input was PBMCs or T cells enriched from blood (not recorded which).

The CDR3 nucleotides read TGCGCCAGCAGCTTGGAGGCGGGAGTGAGAGAAAAACTGTTTTTT. As protein: CASSLEAGVREKLFF. The gene calls are TRBV5-1 and TRBJ1-4; no reliable D call. The CDR3 has 15 amino acids. V lost 0 bases, J lost 8 bases, and 14 bases lay in between. CDR1 is SGHRS and CDR2 is YFSETQ in the germline V gene.